This T cell receptor (beta chain) was identified in a study of blood T cell repertoires in COVID-19. The V and J ends lost 7 bases and 4 bases respectively, with 13 bases between them. Germline CDR1 MNHEY, CDR2 SVGAGI. CDR3 length: 13 residues. As originally analysed: Amplification of reference gene primers was used by the study to estimate nucleated cell counts. Measured with immunoSEQ multiplex PCR; TCRdb has only the in-frame clones, and not every one. V and J calls and clone size are given by that table; D and trimming were obtained from the DNA. The sample contains about 200,000 clones, under 90% of which appear only once. The sample holds a few counts of this clone.

This sequence was found in a man aged 55-75 years with acute or convalescent COVID-19. Source material: peripheral blood. V is TRBV6-5 and J is TRBJ1-1; possibly TRBD1 for D (6 bases). As DNA, the CDR3 is TGTGCCAGCACTAGACAGGTGGGCACTGAAGCTTTCTTT. Its translation is CASTRQVGTEAFF.